These 17 T cell receptor beta chains were all obtained from the same sample, sequenced in a study of HIV-infected patients and healthy controls. TCRdb analysed the 5' RACE reads with MiXCR anew, one entry per CDR3 protein. The sample contains 50,000 to 80,000 distinct CDR3 sequences, about a fifth of which appear only once. The specimen was CD4+ T cells from blood. The receptors originated from a human donor in good health.

The gene calls are TRBV7-9 and TRBJ1-3; weak D call: TRBD1 (6 bases). V was trimmed by 5 bases and J by 4 bases, leaving 15 bases between them. The CDR3 loop spans 15 amino acids. In germline, CDR1 is SEHNR, CDR2 FQNEAQ (reference sequence). This CDR3 reads CASSEQGLRGNTIYF. The DNA for the CDR3 is TGTGCCAGCAGCGAACAGGGCCTCCGCGGAAACACCATATATTTT. Complete variable domain (other parts from reference TRBV7-9 and TRBJ1-3): DTGVSQNPRHKITKRGQNVTFRCDPISEHNRLYWYRQTLGQGPEFLTYFQNEAQLEKSRLLSDRFSAERPKGSFSTLEIQRTEQGDSAMYLCASSEQGLRGNTIYFGEGSWLTVV.

The gene calls are TRBV20-1 and TRBJ2-7; D is perhaps TRBD1 (5 bases). V was cut by 1 base and J by 0 bases, with 10 bases left in between. Germline assignment: CDR1 DFQATT and CDR2 SNEGSKA (reference sequence). CDR3 length: 14 amino acids. The CDR3 coding sequence is TGCAGTGCTAGAGTTCGACAGAGCTCCTACGAGCAGTACTTC. Protein product: CSARVRQSSYEQYF.

This clonotype showed up many times. V is TRBV11-2 and J is TRBJ1-1; TRBD1 is a possible D gene (5 bases). The germline V and J ends were trimmed by 2 bases and 3 bases, with 16 bases remaining between them. Germline V lookup: CDR1 SGHAT, CDR2 FQNNGV. The CDR3 sequence is 16 residues long. CDR3 protein: CASSLIKWQGDTEAFF. In DNA, the CDR3 is TGTGCCAGCAGCTTAATAAAATGGCAGGGTGACACTGAAGCTTTCTTT.

J is TRBJ2-3 and V is TRBV18; no definite D call. This CDR3 has 13 amino acids. V was cut by 5 bases and J by 4 bases, with 10 bases left in between. Per the germline V gene, CDR1 is KGHSH and CDR2 is LQKENI. Written as DNA, the CDR3 is TGTGCCAGCTCAGCCAACTGGGCAGATACGCAGTATTTT. Translated, it gives CASSANWADTQYF.

This clonotype was seen ten or more times. The J gene is TRBJ2-3, the V gene TRBV29-1; no definite D call. The CDR3 totals 8 residues. Germline loops: CDR1 SQVTM, CDR2 ANQGSEA. CDR3 residues: CTTDTQYF. CDR3 DNA: TGCACCACAGATACGCAGTATTTT.

DNA for the CDR3: TGTGCCAGCACCCTAAGCCCCAAACAGGACACCGGGGAGCTGTTTTTT. As protein: CASTLSPKQDTGELFF. The V call is TRBV6-1, the J call TRBJ2-2, with a tentative D call TRBD1 (5 bases). The germline V gene has CDR1 MNHNS and CDR2 SASEGT. This CDR3 contains 16 residues. V was cut by 7 bases and J by 3 bases, with 18 bases left in between.

This clonotype was counted many times. The chain uses TRBV29-1 and TRBJ1-5, with D perhaps matching TRBD1 (5 bases). Germline CDR1 reads SQVTM; CDR2 reads ANQGSEA. CDR3 length: 12 amino acids. The V end was cut by 7 bases, the J end by 0 bases, with 7 bases between. CDR3: CSAGDSNQPQHF. The DNA for the CDR3 is TGCAGCGCGGGGGATAGCAATCAGCCCCAGCATTTT. Full variable domain (remainder filled in from reference TRBV29-1 and TRBJ1-5): SAVISQKPSRDICQRGTSLTIQCQVDSQVTMMFWYRQQPGQSLTLIATANQGSEATYESGFVIDKFPISRPNLTFSTLTVSNMSPEDSSIYLCSAGDSNQPQHFGDGTRLSIL.

Concerning this clonotype itself: A much larger clonotype is one base distant, so this may be a read error. This sequence joins TRBV7-3 and TRBJ2-1; tentatively, D is TRBD2 (5 bases). The CDR3 is made up of 13 amino acids. Trimming cost V 5 bases and J 9 bases, with 14 bases left between them. CDR1 and CDR2 from the germline V gene are SGHTA and FQGTGA. CDR3 sequence reads: CASSLNQSGEQFF. The CDR3 nucleotides read TGTGCCAGCAGCCTCAACCAAAGCGGTGAGCAGTTCTTC.

The chain has TRBV9 and TRBJ2-2; D is ambiguous. The CDR3 has 14 amino acids. The germline V and J ends were trimmed by 0 bases and 7 bases, with 10 bases remaining between them. Germline CDR1 SGDLS, CDR2 YYNGEE. The CDR3 sequence: CASSVGRVGGELFF. The CDR3 nucleotides read TGTGCCAGCAGCGTAGGGAGAGTTGGCGGGGAGCTGTTTTTT.

This sequence joins TRBV4-2 and TRBJ1-2; D ambiguous. Germline lookup yields CDR1 LGHNA and CDR2 YNFKEQ. V lost 1 base, J lost 6 bases, and 15 bases lay in between. The CDR3 spans 15 residues. CDR3 sequence: CASSQAAGPTDGYTF. CDR3 bases: TGTGCCAGCAGCCAAGCAGCCGGGCCAACCGATGGCTACACCTTC.

This clonotype was detected ten times or more. The DNA for the CDR3 is TGCAGCGTTGAAAGGGTAGCGGGGGGGGACAATGAGCAGTTCTTC. As protein: CSVERVAGGDNEQFF. V usage is TRBV29-1 and J usage is TRBJ2-1, with 11 bases aligning to TRBD2. CDR3 length: 15 amino acids. V lost 2 bases and J lost 5; bases outside the gene matches: 5. Germline CDR1 reads SQVTM; CDR2 reads ANQGSEA.

This clonotype was recorded once. The V and J genes are TRBV2 and TRBJ2-1; no clear D. V was pared by 6 bases and J by 0 bases, with 3 bases between. There are 12 residues in the CDR3. The germline CDR1 and CDR2 sequences are SNHLY and FYNNEI. The CDR3 region is CASRVSYNEQFF. CDR3 DNA sequence: TGTGCCAGCAGGGTCTCCTACAATGAGCAGTTCTTC.

The chain is built from TRBV24-1 and TRBJ2-3; the D gene is possibly TRBD2 (6 bases). CDR1 is KGHDR, CDR2 SFDVKD, per germline. The CDR3 spans 16 residues. Trimming took off 5 bases at V and 1 base at J, with 15 bases between the two ends. This CDR3 reads CATSAGTGGRTDTQYF. The CDR3 DNA reads as TGTGCCACCAGTGCCGGGACTGGCGGGCGCACAGATACGCAGTATTTT.

This clonotype was detected only a few times. The chain combines TRBV27 with TRBJ2-5; D perhaps matches TRBD2 (6 bases). The V end lost 3 bases, the J end lost 6 bases, and 8 bases lay between the germline ends. Germline V gene lookup returns CDR1 MNHEY and CDR2 SMNVEV (reference sequence). This CDR3 has 12 residues. CDR3 in amino acids: CASSFAGKTQYF. DNA of the CDR3: TGTGCCAGCAGTTTTGCGGGGAAGACCCAGTACTTC.

This sequence joins TRBV6-5 and TRBJ1-3; D may be TRBD1 (5 bases). Germline values: CDR1 MNHEY, CDR2 SVGAGI. The V end was cut by 0 bases, the J end by 0 bases, with 9 bases between. There are 16 residues in the CDR3. CDR3 residues: CASSYSLGGSGNTIYF. The CDR3 region has the DNA TGTGCCAGCAGTTACTCGTTGGGGGGCTCTGGAAACACCATATATTTT.

Notes on this clonotype: This may be a read error: a much more frequent sequence differs by one nucleotide. The chain joins TRBV12-3 or TRBV12-4 to TRBJ2-1; 9 bases align to TRBD2. The CDR3 consists of 15 residues. The V and J ends lost 5 bases and 9 bases, in that order; junction bases with no gene match: 11. The CDR3 here is CASSSLAGGPGEQFF. CDR3 DNA: TGTGCCAGCAGTAGCCTTGCGGGAGGGCCGGGTGAGCAGTTCTTC.

The CDR3 reads CASSQDFLGEQFF. The DNA for the CDR3 is TGTGCCAGCAGCCAAGATTTTCTAGGTGAGCAGTTCTTC. V is TRBV3-1 and J is TRBJ2-1; unclear D gene. V lost 0 bases, J lost 9 bases, and 9 bases lay in between. The CDR3 has 13 residues. CDR1 is LGHDT, CDR2 YNNKEL, per germline (reference sequence).